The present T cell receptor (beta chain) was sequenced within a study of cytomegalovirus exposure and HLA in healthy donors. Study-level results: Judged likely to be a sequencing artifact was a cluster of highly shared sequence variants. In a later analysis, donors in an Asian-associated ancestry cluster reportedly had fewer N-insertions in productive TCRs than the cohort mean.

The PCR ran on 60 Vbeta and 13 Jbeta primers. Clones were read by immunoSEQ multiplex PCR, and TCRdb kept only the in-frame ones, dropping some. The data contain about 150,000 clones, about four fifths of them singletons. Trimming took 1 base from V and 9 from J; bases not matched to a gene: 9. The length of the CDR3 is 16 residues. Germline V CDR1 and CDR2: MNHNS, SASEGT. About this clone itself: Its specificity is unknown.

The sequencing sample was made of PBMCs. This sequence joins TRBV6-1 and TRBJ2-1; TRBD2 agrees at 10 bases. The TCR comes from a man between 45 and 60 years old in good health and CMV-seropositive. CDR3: CASSEGPSGSIGEQFF. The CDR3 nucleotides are TGTGCCAGCAGTGAAGGTCCTAGCGGGAGTATAGGTGAGCAGTTCTTC.